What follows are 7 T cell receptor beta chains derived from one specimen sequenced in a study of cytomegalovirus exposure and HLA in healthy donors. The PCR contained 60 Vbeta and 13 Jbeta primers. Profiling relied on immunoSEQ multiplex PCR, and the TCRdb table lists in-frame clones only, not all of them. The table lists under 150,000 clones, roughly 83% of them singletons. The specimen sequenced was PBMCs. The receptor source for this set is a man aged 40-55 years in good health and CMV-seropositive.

The CDR3, as DNA: TGTGCCAGCAGCACCGGGACAGGGCCTGAAGCTTTCTTT. Residues: CASSTGTGPEAFF. The J gene is TRBJ1-1, the V gene TRBV7-3; 9 nucleotides line up with TRBD1. The ends lost 5 bases at V and 6 bases at J; junction bases unmatched: 4. This CDR3 region has 13 residues. Per germline, CDR1 SGHTA and CDR2 FQGTGA. Together with reference TRBV7-3 and TRBJ1-1, the CDR3 gives the full variable domain: GAGVSQTPSNKVTEKGKYVELRCDPISGHTALYWYRQSLGQGPEFLIYFQGTGAADDSGLPNDRFFAVRPEGSVSTLKIQRTERGDSAVYLCASSTGTGPEAFFGQGTRLTVV.

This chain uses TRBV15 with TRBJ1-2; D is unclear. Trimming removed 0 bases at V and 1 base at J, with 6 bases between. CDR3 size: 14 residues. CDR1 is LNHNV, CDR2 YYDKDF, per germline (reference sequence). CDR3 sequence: CATSRDRINYGYTF. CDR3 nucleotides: TGTGCCACCAGCAGAGACAGGATTAACTATGGCTACACCTTC.

CDR3 nucleotides: TGCGCCAGCAGCCCTTGGCAGGGTAATGAAAAACTGTTTTTT. This sequence encodes CASSPWQGNEKLFF. V and J are TRBV5-1 and TRBJ1-4, with a possible D match to TRBD1 (5 bases). Per germline, CDR1 SGHRS and CDR2 YFSETQ. The CDR3 length is 14 residues. Trimming left V 4 bases short and J 4 bases short, with 11 bases between.

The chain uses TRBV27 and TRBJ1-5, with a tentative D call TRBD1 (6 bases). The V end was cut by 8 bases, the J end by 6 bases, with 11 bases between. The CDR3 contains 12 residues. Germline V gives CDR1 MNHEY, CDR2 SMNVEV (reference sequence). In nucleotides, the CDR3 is TGTGCCAGCGTAAACAGGGTTCAGCCCCAGCATTTT. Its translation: CASVNRVQPQHF.

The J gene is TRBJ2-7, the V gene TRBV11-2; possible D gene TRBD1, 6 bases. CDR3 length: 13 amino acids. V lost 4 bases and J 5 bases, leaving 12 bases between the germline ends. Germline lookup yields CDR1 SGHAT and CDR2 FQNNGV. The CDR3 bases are TGTGCCAGCAGCTCAAACAGGGTCCACGAGCAGTACTTC. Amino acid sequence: CASSSNRVHEQYF.

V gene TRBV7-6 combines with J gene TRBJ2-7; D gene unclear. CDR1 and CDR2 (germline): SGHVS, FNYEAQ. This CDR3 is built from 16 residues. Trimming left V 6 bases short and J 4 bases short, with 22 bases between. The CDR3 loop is CASSLELPGMSYEQYF. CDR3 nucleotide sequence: TGTGCCAGCAGTCTAGAACTTCCGGGTATGAGTTACGAGCAGTACTTC. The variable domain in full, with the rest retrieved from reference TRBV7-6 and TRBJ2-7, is GAGVSQSPRYKVTKRGQDVALRCDPISGHVSLYWYRQALGQGPEFLTYFNYEAQQDKSGLPNDRFSAERPEGSISTLTIQRTEQRDSAMYRCASSLELPGMSYEQYFGPGTRLTVT.

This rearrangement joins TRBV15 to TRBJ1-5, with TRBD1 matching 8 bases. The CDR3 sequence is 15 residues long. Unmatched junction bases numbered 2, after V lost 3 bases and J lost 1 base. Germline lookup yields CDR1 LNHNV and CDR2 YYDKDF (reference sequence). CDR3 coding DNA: TGTGCCACCAGCAGCCGGACAGGGAGCAATCAGCCCCAGCATTTT. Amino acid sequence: CATSSRTGSNQPQHF.